Below are 2 T cell receptor beta chains sequenced from a single sample in a study of T cell repertoires in cytomegalovirus infection (dated by TCRdb to about 2019). Sequencing was carried out with an Illumina HiSeq 1500. TCRdb reanalyzed the raw reads on its own, using fastp at Q25 for trimming and MiXCR for clone calling, and kept in-frame beta chains. Under each unique CDR3 protein, matching rows form one entry showing the most common genes and DNA. The sample yields approximately 910,000 distinct CDR3 sequences; roughly 30% were counted once. The ten largest clones add up to roughly 13% of the sample. The treatment or condition label for this specimen denotes: in vitro stimulation with specific CMV peptide epitopes to enrich CMV-specific T cells. These receptors have no known antigen. Here the sequenced sample was cultured CD8+ T cells from PBMCs, taken from culture after CMV antigen stimulation. The receptors were gathered from a human donor in good health (CMV status not recorded). Some clones in this sample may be carry-over from other donors' samples.

The chain joins TRBV27 to TRBJ2-7, with TRBD1 identical over 7 bases. The CDR3 length is 14 residues. With V trimmed by 1 base and J by 5 bases, 5 bases remained unmatched. The V gene's germline CDR1 is MNHEY and CDR2 SMNVEV (reference sequence). This CDR3 is CASSLFPQGDEQYF. CDR3 in DNA: TGTGCCAGCAGTTTATTCCCTCAGGGGGACGAGCAGTACTTC.

This clonotype was counted a few times. The chain carries TRBV6-6 and TRBJ2-1, with no clear D. Trimming shortened V by 6 bases and J by 4 bases, and 10 bases separated the two germline ends. Germline CDR1 is MNHNY and CDR2 is SVGAGI (reference sequence). CDR3 length: 13 amino acids. The DNA for the CDR3 is TGTGCCAGCAGAAGCCCCATTTACAATGAGCAGTTCTTC. Its translation is CASRSPIYNEQFF.